Shown below are 7 T cell receptor beta chains from a single sample sequenced in a study of immune evolution from preneoplasia to lung adenocarcinoma. TCRdb keeps only in-frame clones here, not all; method: immunoSEQ multiplex PCR. The sample includes about 10,000 clones, 70% to 80% of them seen just once. Material for sequencing was FFPE minimally invasive lung adenocarcinoma tissue. The receptor set was obtained from a person aged 70 to 85 with lung adenocarcinoma.

This clone showed up just a few times. J is TRBJ2-3 and V is TRBV6-4; 12 bases agree with TRBD2. CDR3 length: 16 amino acids. J was trimmed by 3 bases and V by 3 bases; bases with no gene match: 4. Germline CDR1 reads MRHNA; CDR2 reads SNTAGT. In nucleotides, the CDR3 is TGTGCCAGCAGTGAACAGGGGACTAGCGGGACAGATACGCAGTATTTT. Translation gives CASSEQGTSGTDTQYF.

The rearrangement uses TRBV5-1 and TRBJ1-3; the D gene is possibly TRBD1 (5 bases). The CDR3 is 15 amino acids. Deletions cut 4 bases from V and 0 bases from J, with 11 bases between. Per the germline V gene, CDR1 is SGHRS and CDR2 is YFSETQ. CDR3: CASSDGGSSGNTIYF. The CDR3 DNA reads as TGCGCCAGCAGCGACGGGGGGAGCTCTGGAAACACCATATATTTT. Combining the CDR3 with reference TRBV5-1 and TRBJ1-3 gives the whole variable domain KAGVTQTPRYLIKTRGQQVTLSCSPISGHRSVSWYQQTPGQGLQFLFEYFSETQRNKGNFPGRFSGRQFSNSRSEMNVSTLELGDSALYLCASSDGGSSGNTIYFGEGSWLTVV.

This rearrangement joins TRBV28 to TRBJ1-3; the D gene is possibly TRBD1 (5 bases). Germline loops: CDR1 MDHEN, CDR2 SYDVKM. CDR3 length equals 14 residues. The V end was cut by 10 bases, the J end by 6 bases, with 19 bases between. The DNA of the CDR3 is TGTGCCATTTCACGAGCCGGGACCTCAAACACCATATATTTT. Its translation is CAISRAGTSNTIYF.

This sequence joins TRBV5-4 and TRBJ1-1, with D perhaps TRBD1 (6 bases). Trimming removed 4 bases from V and 0 bases from J, with 19 bases in between. Per the germline V gene, CDR1 is SGHNT and CDR2 is YYREEE (reference sequence). This CDR3 has 17 amino acids. CDR3 coding DNA: TGTGCCAGCAGCCCCGGAGGTAGACAGGTGATGAACACTGAAGCTTTCTTT. Its protein is CASSPGGRQVMNTEAFF.

The chain joins TRBV6-4 to TRBJ2-3; TRBD2 matches 10 bases. CDR3 length: 15 residues. The V and J ends lost 2 bases and 1 base, in that order; junction bases with no gene match: 0. Germline values: CDR1 MRHNA, CDR2 SNTAGT. The CDR3 coding sequence is TGTGCCAGCAGTGACGGGACTAGCGGCACAGATACGCAGTATTTT. Translation gives CASSDGTSGTDTQYF.

The genes are TRBV9 and TRBJ1-4; D is uncertain. V lost 0 bases and J lost 7, with 13 bases in between. This CDR3 region has 15 residues. The V gene's germline CDR1 is SGDLS and CDR2 YYNGEE. The chain's CDR3 is CASSVEWGIGEKLFF. The CDR3 region has the DNA TGTGCCAGCAGCGTAGAATGGGGTATTGGTGAAAAACTGTTTTTT.

In its sample, this clone ranks as medium-sized. The chain uses TRBV4-1 and TRBJ1-4; D is uncertain. This CDR3 is 12 amino acids long. Deletions cut 1 base from V and 8 bases from J, with 5 bases between. Looked up from germline, CDR1 is MGHRA and CDR2 is YSYEKL. The CDR3 DNA follows: TGCGCCAGCAGCCAAGGGAGCGAAAAACTGTTTTTT. Translated, it gives CASSQGSEKLFF.